This T cell receptor (beta chain) was captured by sequencing in a study of blood T cell repertoires in COVID-19. Turning to the study itself: COVID-19 samples collected from the United States, Italy and Spain covered acute and convalescent phases. PBMCs, B-cell-depleted T cells, or T cells provided the cDNA or gDNA that made up the material.

Germline lookup yields CDR1 MRHNA and CDR2 SNTAGT. Trimming took 8 bases from V and 1 from J, leaving 11 bases between them. The CDR3 length is 13 residues. This clone was picked up one time. Per the authors' pipeline: Amplification of reference gene primers provided the estimated nucleated cell counts. Libraries were prepared by immunoSEQ multiplex PCR; TCRdb keeps only in-frame clonotypes and omits some of them. The V and J calls and clone size come from that table; D and trimming were worked out from the DNA. The profile shows about 100,000 clones, 80% of them singletons. V usage is TRBV6-4 and J usage is TRBJ1-1; no clear D gene. The sequence was collected from a woman aged 70 to 79 with acute or convalescent COVID-19. Sample: peripheral blood. The CDR3 loop is CASGEGPNTEAFF. DNA for the CDR3: TGTGCCAGCGGGGAGGGCCCGAACACTGAAGCTTTCTTT.